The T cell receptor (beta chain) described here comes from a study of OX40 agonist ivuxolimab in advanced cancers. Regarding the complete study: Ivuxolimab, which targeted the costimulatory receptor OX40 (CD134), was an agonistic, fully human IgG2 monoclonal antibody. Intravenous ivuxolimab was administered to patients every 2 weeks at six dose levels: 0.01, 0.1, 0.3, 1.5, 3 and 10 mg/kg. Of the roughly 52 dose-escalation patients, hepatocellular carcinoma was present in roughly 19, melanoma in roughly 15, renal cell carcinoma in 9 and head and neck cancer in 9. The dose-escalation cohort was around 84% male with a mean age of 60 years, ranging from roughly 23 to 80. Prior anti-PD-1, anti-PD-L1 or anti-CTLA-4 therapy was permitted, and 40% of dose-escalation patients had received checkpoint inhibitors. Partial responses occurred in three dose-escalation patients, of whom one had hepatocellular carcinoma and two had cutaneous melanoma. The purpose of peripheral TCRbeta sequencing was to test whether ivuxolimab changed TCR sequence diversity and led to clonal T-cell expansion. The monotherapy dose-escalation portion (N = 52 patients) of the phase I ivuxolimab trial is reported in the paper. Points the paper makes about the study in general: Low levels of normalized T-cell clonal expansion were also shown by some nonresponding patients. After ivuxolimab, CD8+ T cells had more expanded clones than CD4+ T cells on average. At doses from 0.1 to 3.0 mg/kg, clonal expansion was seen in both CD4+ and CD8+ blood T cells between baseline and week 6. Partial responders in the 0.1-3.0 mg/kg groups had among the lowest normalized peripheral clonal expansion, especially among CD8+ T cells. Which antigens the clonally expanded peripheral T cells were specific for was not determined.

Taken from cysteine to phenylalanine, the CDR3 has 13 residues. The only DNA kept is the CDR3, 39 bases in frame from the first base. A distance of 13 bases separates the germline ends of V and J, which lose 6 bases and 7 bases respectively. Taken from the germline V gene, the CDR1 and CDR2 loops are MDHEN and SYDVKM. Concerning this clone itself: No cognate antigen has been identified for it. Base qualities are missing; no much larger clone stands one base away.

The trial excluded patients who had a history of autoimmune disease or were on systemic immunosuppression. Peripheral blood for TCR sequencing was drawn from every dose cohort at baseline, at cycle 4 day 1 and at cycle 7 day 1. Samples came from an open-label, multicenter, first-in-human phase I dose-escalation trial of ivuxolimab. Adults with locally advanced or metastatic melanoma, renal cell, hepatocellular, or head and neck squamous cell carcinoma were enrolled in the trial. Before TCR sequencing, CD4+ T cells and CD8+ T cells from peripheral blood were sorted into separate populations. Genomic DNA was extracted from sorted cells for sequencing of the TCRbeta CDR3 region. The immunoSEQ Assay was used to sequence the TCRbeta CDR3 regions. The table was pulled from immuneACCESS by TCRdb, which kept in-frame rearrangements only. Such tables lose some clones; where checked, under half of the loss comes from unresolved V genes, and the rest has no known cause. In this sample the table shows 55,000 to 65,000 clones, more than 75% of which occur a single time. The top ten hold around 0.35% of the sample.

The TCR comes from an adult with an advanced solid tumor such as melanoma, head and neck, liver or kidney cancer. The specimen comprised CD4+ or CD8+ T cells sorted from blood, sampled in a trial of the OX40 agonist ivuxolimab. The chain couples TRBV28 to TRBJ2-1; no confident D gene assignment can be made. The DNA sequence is TGTGCCAGCAGAAGGAGCTTGGGGAATGAGCAGTTCTTC. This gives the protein CASRRSLGNEQFF.